One and the same sample provided the 18 T cell receptor beta chains below, sequenced in a study of beta chain features in type 1 diabetes. Broader study findings: People with Type 1 diabetes carried modestly yet significantly shorter TCRB CDR3s in all four CD4+ subsets.

Antigens for these TCRs are unknown. The study reverse transcribed the entire isolated RNA, so it sequenced expressed TCRB transcripts. The protocol was immunoSEQ multiplex PCR, while the TCRdb copy is restricted to in-frame clones and leaves out a portion. The sample shows approximately 600,000 clones, 12% of them seen only once. Sequenced input: naive CD4+ T cells from blood. The receptors were sampled from a young man with type 1 diabetes.

The chain carries TRBV19 and TRBJ2-1; 14 bases match TRBD2. The V segment lost 5 bases and the J segment 0 bases; nucleotides outside the gene matches: 9. The CDR3 loop spans 19 amino acids. CDR1 is LNHDA, CDR2 SQIVND, per germline (reference sequence). CDR3: CASSLRTSGGRSSYNEQFF. CDR3 coding DNA: TGTGCCAGTAGTTTAAGGACTAGCGGGGGGAGAAGCTCCTACAATGAGCAGTTCTTC.

V gene TRBV6-6 combines with J gene TRBJ2-1; D unresolved. Germline V gene lookup returns CDR1 MNHNY and CDR2 SVGAGI (reference sequence). V dropped 4 bases and J dropped 7 bases, with 11 bases sitting between them. The CDR3 covers 13 residues. The CDR3 DNA is TGTGCCAGCAGTTTCCCCCACGCAAATGAGCAGTTCTTC. Residues: CASSFPHANEQFF.

The chain employs TRBV25-1 and TRBJ1-1, with TRBD1 matching over 10 bases. This CDR3 contains 15 residues. V lost 0 bases and J lost 4; bases outside the gene matches: 2. CDR1 is MGHDK, CDR2 SYGVNS, per germline. As DNA, the CDR3 is TGTGCCAGCAGTGAATACGGACAGGGGGTCACTGAAGCTTTCTTT. Translating it yields CASSEYGQGVTEAFF.

The rearrangement links TRBV6-5 to TRBJ2-7; 8 nucleotides line up with TRBD1. Unmatched junction bases numbered 7, after V lost 6 bases and J lost 3 bases. The germline CDR1 and CDR2 sequences are MNHEY and SVGAGI. The CDR3 loop spans 14 amino acids. CDR3 bases: TGTGCCAGCAGACCGGGACAGGTGGACTACGAGCAGTACTTC. This sequence encodes CASRPGQVDYEQYF.

The chain combines TRBV9 with TRBJ1-3, with D hard to call. Between the trimmed V and J ends, which lost 2 bases and 0 bases, there was a span of 12 bases. This CDR3 spans 16 amino acids. The germline V gene has CDR1 SGDLS and CDR2 YYNGEE. The CDR3 sequence: CASSVQTDASGNTIYF. The CDR3 DNA is TGTGCCAGCAGCGTCCAGACGGACGCCTCTGGAAACACCATATATTTT.

This clone was picked up a small number of times. V gene TRBV7-2 combines with J gene TRBJ2-1; D might be TRBD1 (6 bases). The CDR3 consists of 18 residues. V lost 4 bases, J lost 3 bases, and 22 bases lay in between. CDR1 is SGHTA, CDR2 FQGNSA, per germline. The CDR3 spells CASSSRVLTGFDYNEQFF. CDR3 nucleotides: TGTGCCAGCAGCTCAAGAGTTCTCACAGGGTTTGACTACAATGAGCAGTTCTTC. Variable domain in full (rest from reference TRBV7-2 and TRBJ2-1): GAGVSQSPSNKVTEKGKDVELRCDPISGHTALYWYRQSLGQGLEFLIYFQGNSAPDKSGLPSDRFSAERTGGSVSTLTIQRTQQEDSAVYLCASSSRVLTGFDYNEQFFGPGTRLTVL.

The chain carries TRBV25-1 and TRBJ2-7; D possibly corresponds to TRBD2 (5 bases). V was shortened by 2 bases and J by 0 bases, with 8 bases between the two germline ends. The CDR3 length is 14 residues. The germline CDR1 and CDR2 sequences are MGHDK and SYGVNS. CDR3 sequence (DNA): TGTGCCAGCAGTGAACGGGGTGGCTCCTACGAGCAGTACTTC. This encodes CASSERGGSYEQYF.

V is TRBV5-1 and J is TRBJ2-3; 7 bases line up with TRBD1. V shed 4 bases and J 4 bases; nucleotides not matched to a gene: 15. Germline CDR1 reads SGHRS; CDR2 reads YFSETQ. This CDR3 contains 17 residues. CDR3 nucleotides: TGCGCCAGCAGCCTCCTCACAGGGGCCGGGGTCTCAGATACGCAGTATTTT. Its protein is CASSLLTGAGVSDTQYF. The whole variable domain, remainder taken from reference TRBV5-1 and TRBJ2-3, is KAGVTQTPRYLIKTRGQQVTLSCSPISGHRSVSWYQQTPGQGLQFLFEYFSETQRNKGNFPGRFSGRQFSNSRSEMNVSTLELGDSALYLCASSLLTGAGVSDTQYFGPGTRLTVL.

This chain connects TRBV9 to TRBJ1-3; tentatively, D is TRBD1 (6 bases). The CDR3 is 14 amino acids. The germline V and J ends were trimmed by 3 bases and 1 base, with 8 bases remaining between them. Germline assignment: CDR1 SGDLS and CDR2 YYNGEE. The CDR3 is CASSAGDSGNTIYF. CDR3 nucleotide sequence: TGTGCCAGCAGCGCAGGGGATTCTGGAAACACCATATATTTT.

This clone was counted only a few times. The J gene is TRBJ2-1, the V gene TRBV19; TRBD2 matches at 13 bases. The V gene end was trimmed by 7 bases and the J gene end by 7 bases; junction bases not matched to a gene: 10. CDR1 is LNHDA and CDR2 is SQIVND in the germline V gene (reference sequence). The length of the CDR3 is 16 residues. CDR3 sequence: CASTPTSGGASNEQFF. The CDR3 DNA reads TGTGCCAGTACCCCAACTAGCGGGGGGGCTTCAAATGAGCAGTTCTTC.

The chain links TRBV5-6 to TRBJ2-5; tentatively, D is TRBD1 (5 bases). V was trimmed by 0 bases and J by 5 bases, leaving 11 bases between them. This CDR3 spans 14 amino acids. CDR1 and CDR2 from the germline V gene are SGHDT and YYEEEE. The CDR3 is CASSLVGAEETQYF. The CDR3 region has the DNA TGTGCCAGCAGCTTGGTTGGGGCTGAGGAGACCCAGTACTTC. The variable domain in full, completed from reference TRBV5-6 and TRBJ2-5, reads DAGVTQSPTHLIKTRGQQVTLRCSPKSGHDTVSWYQQALGQGPQFIFQYYEEEERQRGNFPDRFSGHQFPNYSSELNVNALLLGDSALYLCASSLVGAEETQYFGPGTRLLVL.

This clone was detected only a few times. The chain links TRBV5-1 to TRBJ1-2; D is unresolved. The V end lost 5 bases, the J end lost 7 bases, and 12 bases lay between the germline ends. The CDR3 sequence is 12 residues long. From germline, CDR1 is SGHRS and CDR2 YFSETQ. The CDR3 sequence: CASSRGIGGYTF. The CDR3 DNA is TGCGCCAGCAGTCGTGGCATAGGTGGCTACACCTTC.

Regarding this clone: Other nucleotide sequences from this sample produce the same CDR3. CDR3 nucleotides: TGTGCCAGCAGCCTCGTAAGCACAGATACGCAGTATTTT. This gives the protein CASSLVSTDTQYF. V usage is TRBV7-9 and J usage is TRBJ2-3; D remains unclear. Between the trimmed V and J ends, which lost 5 bases and 0 bases, there was a span of 6 bases. Germline CDR1 reads SEHNR; CDR2 reads FQNEAQ (reference sequence). The CDR3 sequence is 13 residues long.

In this sample, this clone turned up a few times. The rearrangement links TRBV11-2 to TRBJ2-1; D might be TRBD1 (5 bases). The CDR3 loop spans 15 amino acids. Germline assignment: CDR1 SGHAT and CDR2 FQNNGV. Between the trimmed V and J ends, which lost 4 bases and 2 bases, there was a span of 12 bases. In DNA form, the CDR3 reads TGTGCCAGCAGCTCCTTTAGCAGGGCCTACAATGAGCAGTTCTTC. Residues: CASSSFSRAYNEQFF.

V and J are TRBV11-1 and TRBJ2-1; 7 bases map to TRBD1. The CDR3 length is 15 residues. The germline gives CDR1 SGHAT, CDR2 FQDESV (reference sequence). Trimming cost V 7 bases and J 8 bases; bases outside gene matches: 14. CDR3 sequence reads: CASNNAPNRGDEQFF. CDR3 nucleotide sequence: TGTGCCAGCAACAACGCACCCAACAGGGGCGATGAGCAGTTCTTC.

This clone was picked up a small number of times. V is TRBV7-3 and J is TRBJ2-3; 10 bases fit TRBD2. CDR1 SGHTA and CDR2 FQGTGA come from the germline V gene. The CDR3 sequence is 15 residues long. The V and J ends lost 0 bases and 4 bases, in that order; junction bases with no gene match: 1. The CDR3 sequence is CASSLTAGGPDTQYF. DNA for the CDR3: TGTGCCAGCAGCTTAACAGCGGGGGGGCCAGATACGCAGTATTTT.

This clone was seen a handful of times. The genes are TRBV4-3 and TRBJ1-2; perhaps TRBD1 as D (5 bases). The germline V gene has CDR1 LGHNA and CDR2 YSLEER. The CDR3 covers 17 residues. V lost 0 bases to trimming and J lost 3 bases, with 17 bases between them. The CDR3 loop reads CASSQDWGKQVYYGYTF. The DNA of the CDR3 is TGCGCCAGCAGCCAAGATTGGGGTAAACAGGTTTACTATGGCTACACCTTC.

This rearrangement joins TRBV7-2 to TRBJ2-6; D is unclear. With 5 bases removed from V and 2 bases from J, the gap between germline ends came to 13 bases. Germline V gene sequence: CDR1 SGHTA, CDR2 FQGNSA. CDR3 size: 16 residues. CDR3 in DNA: TGTGCCAGCAGCCCCCTAGGCTCGGCTGGGGCCAACGTCCTGACTTTC. This encodes CASSPLGSAGANVLTF.